The T cell receptor (beta chain) described here comes from a study of esophageal squamous cell carcinoma under preoperative chemotherapy. Study-level background: Samples included peripheral blood T cells as well as tumor-infiltrating lymphocytes. General study points: Peripheral T cells migrating into the tumor appeared to partly supply post-treatment tumor-infiltrating lymphocytes.

A note on this clonotype: Its target is not known. At one end, the junction sequence differs from germline, possibly due to a read error.

Time point defined: after preoperative PTX-NDP chemotherapy. CDR3 length equals 16 residues. Germline lookup yields CDR1 SGHVS and CDR2 FQNEAQ. Via MiXCR, TCRdb re-called the PCR reads, giving one row per CDR3 protein. The table has tens of thousands of distinct CDR3 sequences, around 50% seen once; the top ten hold less than 30%. The receptor comes from a human donor with esophageal squamous cell carcinoma. The donor label of this sample is uncertain. This rearrangement joins TRBV7-8 to TRBJ2-5; 8 nucleotides match TRBD2. The sample was acquired from a patient given preoperative chemotherapy. CDR3 sequence: CASGGLAGGPRETQYF. The CDR3 bases are TGTGCTAGTGGGGGGCTAGCGGGCGGGCCCCGAGAGACCCAGTATTTC.